Below are 31 T cell receptor beta chains sequenced from a single sample in a study of T cell changes during pregnancy in multiple sclerosis. Using immunoSEQ multiplex PCR, the repertoire was profiled, and TCRdb retains in-frame clones only, with some absent. Found here are about 62,000 clones, about nine tenths of them singletons; the top ten hold roughly 2.5%. Sequenced material: peripheral blood, taken in the first trimester of pregnancy. The receptors were gathered from a female donor with multiple sclerosis, enrolled in a pregnancy study.

This rearrangement joins TRBV6-6 to TRBJ1-4, with a possible D match to TRBD1 (6 bases). The CDR3 is 13 residues long. From germline, CDR1 is MNHNY and CDR2 SVGAGI (reference sequence). Trimming removed 4 bases at V and 15 bases at J, with 18 bases between. The CDR3 region has the DNA TGTGCCAGCAGTTCGTATTTCCGGGACACATTGTTTTTT. This codes for CASSSYFRDTLFF.

The CDR3 reads CASRFFGRKRETQYF. The CDR3 DNA reads as TGTGCAAGTCGCTTTTTTGGGCGTAAGAGAGAGACCCAGTACTTC. The J gene is TRBJ2-5, the V gene TRBV12-2; TRBD1, the table's D call, was not compared with the DNA. TRBV12-2 is reported as a pseudogene. The CDR3 is made up of 15 amino acids.

The V and J genes are TRBV2 and TRBJ2-5, with D hard to call. The CDR3 sequence is 11 residues long. The ends were cut back, 7 bases at V and 5 bases at J, with 8 bases in the middle. The germline V gene encodes CDR1 SNHLY and CDR2 FYNNEI. The CDR3 nucleotides are TGTGCCAGCAAAGGAGAGGAGACCCAGTACTTC. It encodes CASKGEETQYF.

DNA of the CDR3: TGTGCCGGAGGGAGACAGTCCCAGCCGTACTCTGGAAACACCATATATTTT. Protein product: CAGGRQSQPYSGNTIYF. The V call is TRBV30, the J call TRBJ1-3; tentative D call: TRBD1 (5 bases). CDR3 size: 17 residues. V gave up 8 bases and J gave up 0 bases, with 23 bases separating them. Germline lookup yields CDR1 GTSNPN and CDR2 SVGIG (reference sequence).

The genes are TRBV19 and TRBJ1-4; TRBD1 agrees at 8 bases. The CDR3 is made up of 15 amino acids. J was trimmed by 8 bases and V by 5 bases; bases with no gene match: 10. Germline CDR1 reads LNHDA; CDR2 reads SQIVND (reference sequence). CDR3 protein: CASSSVTDRDEKLFF. The CDR3 DNA reads as TGTGCCAGTAGTTCTGTGACGGACAGGGACGAAAAACTGTTTTTT.

The chain uses TRBV5-1 and TRBJ2-2, with D unclear. V gave up 0 bases and J gave up 1 base, with 10 bases separating them. Per germline, CDR1 SGHRS and CDR2 YFSETQ. This CDR3 contains 16 residues. CDR3 bases: TGCGCCAGCAGCTTGGTAGGCGGAGAGAACACCGGGGAGCTGTTTTTT. This encodes CASSLVGGENTGELFF.

The V call is TRBV5-1, the J call TRBJ2-7, with TRBD2 as a possible D gene (6 bases). CDR3 length: 13 residues. Deletions cut 3 bases from V and 1 base from J, with 8 bases between. Germline V gene data show CDR1 as SGHRS and CDR2 as YFSETQ. CDR3 region: CASSSGVSYEQYF. Here the CDR3 DNA reads TGCGCCAGCAGCTCGGGAGTTTCCTACGAGCAGTACTTC.

The rearrangement uses TRBV19 and TRBJ1-2; tentatively, D is TRBD1 (6 bases). CDR3 size: 15 residues. Germline V lookup: CDR1 LNHDA, CDR2 SQIVND (reference sequence). The ends were cut back, 10 bases at V and 4 bases at J, with 22 bases in the middle. As DNA, the CDR3 is TGTGCCACCTCGCGGGGGCAGGTGCCACTCTATGGCTACACCTTC. Amino acid sequence: CATSRGQVPLYGYTF.

The chain links TRBV18 to TRBJ2-7; TRBD2 matches 12 bases. The length of the CDR3 is 14 residues. J was trimmed by 7 bases and V by 3 bases; bases with no gene match: 4. CDR1 is KGHSH, CDR2 LQKENI, per germline. DNA for the CDR3: TGTGCCAGCTCACCTGCTAGCGGGGGGGCGGAGCAGTACTTC. Translating gives CASSPASGGAEQYF.

CDR3 in amino acids: CASSQTGLEQYF. The CDR3 DNA reads TGTGCCAGCAGTCAAACAGGGCTCGAGCAGTACTTC. This chain uses TRBV27 with TRBJ2-7, with D possibly matching TRBD1 (6 bases). Germline V lookup: CDR1 MNHEY, CDR2 SMNVEV (reference sequence). Trimming left V 5 bases short and J 6 bases short, with 11 bases between. The CDR3 has 12 residues.

This sequence joins TRBV9 and TRBJ2-2, with D tentatively TRBD2 (5 bases). The CDR3 is 16 amino acids. Trimming shortened V by 4 bases and J by 6 bases, and 19 bases separated the two germline ends. Per germline, CDR1 SGDLS and CDR2 YYNGEE. Written as DNA, the CDR3 is TGTGCCAGCAGCCCCCACCAAAAGATGGGAGCCGGGGAGCTGTTTTTT. Protein product: CASSPHQKMGAGELFF.

V is TRBV10-3 and J is TRBJ2-3, with D perhaps TRBD2 (6 bases). The CDR3 sequence is 15 residues long. Trimming shortened V by 2 bases and J by 0 bases, and 9 bases separated the two germline ends. From germline, CDR1 is ENHRY and CDR2 SYGVKD. CDR3 DNA sequence: TGTGCCATCAGTGAGGGCGGGGTTAGCACAGATACGCAGTATTTT. The encoded protein is CAISEGGVSTDTQYF.

The chain couples TRBV29-1 to TRBJ1-2, with 7 bases lining up with TRBD1. The CDR3 runs 14 residues. Trimming cost V 4 bases and J 3 bases; bases outside gene matches: 8. Looked up from germline, CDR1 is SQVTM and CDR2 is ANQGSEA. The CDR3 bases are TGCAGCGTTGTCACAGGGGATGATGACTATGGCTACACCTTC. This gives the protein CSVVTGDDDYGYTF.

The rearrangement uses TRBV5-1 and TRBJ2-1, with TRBD2 as a possible D gene (5 bases). The CDR3 sequence is 14 residues long. Deletions cut 0 bases from V and 2 bases from J, with 6 bases between. Germline assignment: CDR1 SGHRS and CDR2 YFSETQ. The CDR3 loop reads CASSLGGAYNEQFF. In DNA, the CDR3 is TGCGCCAGCAGCTTGGGGGGAGCCTACAATGAGCAGTTCTTC.

V usage is TRBV7-6 and J usage is TRBJ1-6; D might be TRBD1 (6 bases). Germline V lookup: CDR1 SGHVS, CDR2 FNYEAQ. Trimming cost V 1 base and J 9 bases, with 10 bases left between them. The CDR3 length is 14 residues. The DNA of the CDR3 is TGTGCCAGCAGCTTAGAAGGGGGAAGTTCACCCCTCCACTTT. Its protein is CASSLEGGSSPLHF.

The chain combines TRBV19 with TRBJ1-4, with 10 bases aligning to TRBD1. After removal of 6 bases from V and 3 bases from J, the junction contained 7 bases not matched to a gene. The CDR3 totals 16 residues. CDR1 LNHDA and CDR2 SQIVND come from the germline V gene (reference sequence). For the CDR3, the DNA is TGTGCCAGTAGGAGGGACAGGGGCATCCCTAATGAAAAACTGTTTTTT. Amino acid sequence: CASRRDRGIPNEKLFF.

V is TRBV7-8 and J is TRBJ2-3; possibly TRBD1 for D (6 bases). The germline V gene encodes CDR1 SGHVS and CDR2 FQNEAQ. The V end lost 2 bases, the J end lost 3 bases, and 18 bases lay between the germline ends. The CDR3 is 17 residues long. Here the CDR3 DNA reads TGTGCCAGCAGCTTAAGGTACTGGGGGCAAGATACAGATACGCAGTATTTT. The encoded protein is CASSLRYWGQDTDTQYF.

The chain links TRBV10-1 to TRBJ2-7, with TRBD2 matching over 14 bases. The CDR3 totals 15 residues. The V and J ends lost 4 bases and 3 bases, in that order; junction bases with no gene match: 2. CDR1 and CDR2 from the germline V gene are WNHNN and SYGVQD (reference sequence). Here the CDR3 DNA reads TGCGCCAGCAGTGCAGGGACTAGCGGGAGCTACGAGCAGTACTTC. It codes for CASSAGTSGSYEQYF.

The rearrangement links TRBV6-6 to TRBJ2-2; 11 bases agree with TRBD2. There are 15 residues in the CDR3. V shed 7 bases, J shed 5 bases, and the junction held 6 bases outside the gene matches. Germline V gene sequence: CDR1 MNHNY, CDR2 SVGAGI (reference sequence). The CDR3 nucleotides are TGTGCCAGCACCCCTAGGACTAGCGGGACCGGGGAGCTGTTTTTT. Amino acids: CASTPRTSGTGELFF.

This chain links TRBV30 with TRBJ1-6, with 8 bases aligning to TRBD1. The germline V gene encodes CDR1 GTSNPN and CDR2 SVGIG (reference sequence). V lost 2 bases, J lost 11 bases, and 2 bases stayed unmatched. CDR3 length equals 12 residues. CDR3 DNA sequence: TGTGCCTGGAGTATGACAGGGGCACCCCTCCACTTT. This sequence encodes CAWSMTGAPLHF.

V usage is TRBV6-5 and J usage is TRBJ2-6; perhaps TRBD1 as D (5 bases). Germline CDR1 reads MNHEY; CDR2 reads SVGAGI. This CDR3 has 16 amino acids. V shed 2 bases and J shed 2 bases, with 10 bases lying between them. The DNA for the CDR3 is TGTGCCAGCAGTTACGGACAAGGAGCTGGGGCCAACGTCCTGACTTTC. Translation gives CASSYGQGAGANVLTF.

The chain carries TRBV5-1 and TRBJ2-5; a possible D gene is TRBD1 (5 bases). CDR3 size: 15 residues. Per the germline V gene, CDR1 is SGHRS and CDR2 is YFSETQ. Trimming took 0 bases from V and 3 from J, leaving 12 bases between them. The CDR3 DNA reads as TGCGCCAGCAGCTTGGCCGTAGGGGTAGAAGAGACCCAGTACTTC. Translating gives CASSLAVGVEETQYF.

The chain employs TRBV18 and TRBJ1-5, with 7 bases that match TRBD1. Trimming at V came to 3 bases and at J to 0 bases, leaving 5 bases not matched to a gene. Germline V CDR1 and CDR2: KGHSH, LQKENI. The CDR3 contains 16 residues. For the CDR3, the DNA is TGTGCCAGCTCACCCAAGACAGGGTTTAGCAATCAGCCCCAGCATTTT. It encodes CASSPKTGFSNQPQHF.

The V call is TRBV7-2, the J call TRBJ2-7; 10 bases agree with TRBD2. In germline, CDR1 is SGHTA, CDR2 FQGNSA. This CDR3 comprises 18 residues. V was pared by 5 bases and J by 4 bases, with 17 bases of the junction left unmatched. In DNA form, the CDR3 reads TGTGCCAGCAGCCCCGTCGGTCGGGCTAGCGGGAGCAGGTACGAGCAGTACTTC. It translates to CASSPVGRASGSRYEQYF.

This sequence joins TRBV19 and TRBJ2-5; 8 bases are a match to TRBD1. V gave up 2 bases and J gave up 2 bases; unmatched junction bases: 4. CDR3 length: 15 residues. CDR1 and CDR2 from the germline V gene are LNHDA and SQIVND (reference sequence). The CDR3 DNA follows: TGTGCCAGTAGTATATTTTACAGGGGGCAAGAGACCCAGTACTTC. It translates to CASSIFYRGQETQYF.

The chain couples TRBV29-1 to TRBJ2-1; 8 bases fit TRBD2. With 7 bases clipped from V and 1 base from J, the junction kept 6 bases outside the gene matches. The germline V gene has CDR1 SQVTM and CDR2 ANQGSEA. The CDR3 spans 14 residues. The CDR3 sequence is CSARGGRSYNEQFF. CDR3 nucleotide sequence: TGCAGCGCCCGCGGCGGGAGGTCCTACAATGAGCAGTTCTTC.

In its sample, this clone was seen once. The rearrangement joins TRBV10-3 to TRBJ2-5; weak D call: TRBD1 (6 bases). This CDR3 spans 14 amino acids. Germline V gene data show CDR1 as ENHRY and CDR2 as SYGVKD. Trimming left V 3 bases short and J 3 bases short, with 11 bases between. The CDR3 is CAISEYREKETQYF. DNA for the CDR3: TGTGCCATCAGTGAATACAGGGAAAAAGAGACCCAGTACTTC.

The V call is TRBV4-3, the J call TRBJ2-7; D might be TRBD1 (5 bases). The CDR3 is 15 residues long. Trimming cost V 3 bases and J 0 bases, with 12 bases left between them. The V gene's germline CDR1 is LGHNA and CDR2 YSLEER. In nucleotides, the CDR3 is TGCGCCAGCAGCCAGGTCGACAGAAGCTCCTACGAGCAGTACTTC. Translating gives CASSQVDRSSYEQYF.

The J gene is TRBJ1-2, the V gene TRBV6-5, with 8 nucleotides matching TRBD1. The CDR3 has 16 amino acids. With V trimmed by 0 bases and J by 1 base, 4 bases remained unmatched. From germline, CDR1 is MNHEY and CDR2 SVGAGI. The chain's CDR3 is CASSYSGQVINYGYTF. The CDR3 DNA is TGTGCCAGCAGTTACTCGGGACAGGTCATTAACTATGGCTACACCTTC.

The chain joins TRBV10-3 to TRBJ2-3; D is uncertain. Per the germline V gene, CDR1 is ENHRY and CDR2 is SYGVKD. There are 12 residues in the CDR3. V gave up 5 bases and J gave up 4 bases, with 7 bases separating them. CDR3 sequence (DNA): TGTGCCATCAGTCTGAGTTCAGATACGCAGTATTTT. Residues: CAISLSSDTQYF.

The V call is TRBV18, the J call TRBJ2-7; D perhaps matches TRBD2 (5 bases). V dropped 5 bases and J dropped 5 bases, with 16 bases sitting between them. There are 14 residues in the CDR3. Germline V gene data show CDR1 as KGHSH and CDR2 as LQKENI. The CDR3 sequence: CASSDPASNHEQYF. DNA for the CDR3: TGTGCCAGCTCAGATCCGGCTAGCAACCACGAGCAGTACTTC.